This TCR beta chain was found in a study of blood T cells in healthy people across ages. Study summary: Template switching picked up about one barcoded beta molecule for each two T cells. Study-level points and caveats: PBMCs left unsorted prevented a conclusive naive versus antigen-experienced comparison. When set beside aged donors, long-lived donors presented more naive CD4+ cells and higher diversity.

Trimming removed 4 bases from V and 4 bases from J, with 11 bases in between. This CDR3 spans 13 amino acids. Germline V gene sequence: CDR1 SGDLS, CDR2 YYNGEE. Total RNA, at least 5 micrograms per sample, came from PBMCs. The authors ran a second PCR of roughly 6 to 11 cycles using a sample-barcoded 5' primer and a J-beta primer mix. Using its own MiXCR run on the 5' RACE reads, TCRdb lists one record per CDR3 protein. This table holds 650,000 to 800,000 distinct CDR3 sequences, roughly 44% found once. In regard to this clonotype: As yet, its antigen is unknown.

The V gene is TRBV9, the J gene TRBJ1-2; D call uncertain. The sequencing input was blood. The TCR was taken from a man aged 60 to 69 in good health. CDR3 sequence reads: CASSPPRSYGYTF. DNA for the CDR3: TGTGCCAGCAGCCCCCCCAGGAGCTATGGCTACACCTTC.